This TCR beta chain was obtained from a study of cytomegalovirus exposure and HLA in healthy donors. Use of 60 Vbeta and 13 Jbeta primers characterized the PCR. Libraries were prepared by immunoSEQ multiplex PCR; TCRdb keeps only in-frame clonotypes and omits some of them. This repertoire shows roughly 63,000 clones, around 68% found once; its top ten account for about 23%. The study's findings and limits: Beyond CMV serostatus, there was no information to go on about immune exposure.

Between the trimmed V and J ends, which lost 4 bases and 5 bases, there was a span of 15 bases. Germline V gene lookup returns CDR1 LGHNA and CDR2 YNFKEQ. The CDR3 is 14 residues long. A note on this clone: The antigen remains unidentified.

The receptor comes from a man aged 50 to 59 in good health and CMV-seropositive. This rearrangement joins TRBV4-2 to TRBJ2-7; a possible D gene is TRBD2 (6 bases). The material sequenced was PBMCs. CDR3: CASSPSWGDHEQYF. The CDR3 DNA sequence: TGTGCCAGCAGCCCAAGCTGGGGGGATCACGAGCAGTACTTC.